This T cell receptor beta chain is from a study of identical twins. One entry per CDR3 protein results from TCRdb running MiXCR on the 5' RACE reads. The table lists hundreds of thousands of distinct CDR3 sequences, roughly 20% of them singletons. The table lists this clonotype with a few counts. V shed 6 bases, J shed 0 bases, and the junction held 8 bases outside the gene matches. Per the germline V gene, CDR1 is SQVTM and CDR2 is ANQGSEA. There are 15 residues in the CDR3. These data also featured in a second study, about T cells expressing NK-cell markers.

The sequence came from a young woman in good health. Sequences were obtained from PBMCs. The chain is built from TRBV29-1 and TRBJ2-3; 8 nucleotides match TRBD1. This CDR3 is CSVAKRTGSTDTQYF. The DNA of the CDR3 is TGCAGCGTCGCGAAAAGGACAGGGAGCACAGATACGCAGTATTTT.